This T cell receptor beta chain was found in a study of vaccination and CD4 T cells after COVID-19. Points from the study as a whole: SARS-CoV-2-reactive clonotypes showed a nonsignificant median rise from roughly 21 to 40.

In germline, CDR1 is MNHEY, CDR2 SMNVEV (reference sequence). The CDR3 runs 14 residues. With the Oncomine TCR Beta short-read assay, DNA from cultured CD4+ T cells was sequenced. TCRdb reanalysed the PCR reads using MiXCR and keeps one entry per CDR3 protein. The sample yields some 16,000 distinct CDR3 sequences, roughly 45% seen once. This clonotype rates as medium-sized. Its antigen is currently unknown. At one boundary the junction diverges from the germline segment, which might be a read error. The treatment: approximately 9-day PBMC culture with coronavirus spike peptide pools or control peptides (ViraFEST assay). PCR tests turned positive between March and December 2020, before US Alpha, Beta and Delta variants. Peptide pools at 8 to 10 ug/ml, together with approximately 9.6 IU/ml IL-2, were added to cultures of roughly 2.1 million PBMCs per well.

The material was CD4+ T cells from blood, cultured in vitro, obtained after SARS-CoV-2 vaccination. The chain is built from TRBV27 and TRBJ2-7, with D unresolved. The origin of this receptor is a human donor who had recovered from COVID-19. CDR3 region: CASILELTPYEQYF. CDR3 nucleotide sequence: TGTGCCAGCATTTTAGAATTAACCCCCTACGAGCAGTACTTC.